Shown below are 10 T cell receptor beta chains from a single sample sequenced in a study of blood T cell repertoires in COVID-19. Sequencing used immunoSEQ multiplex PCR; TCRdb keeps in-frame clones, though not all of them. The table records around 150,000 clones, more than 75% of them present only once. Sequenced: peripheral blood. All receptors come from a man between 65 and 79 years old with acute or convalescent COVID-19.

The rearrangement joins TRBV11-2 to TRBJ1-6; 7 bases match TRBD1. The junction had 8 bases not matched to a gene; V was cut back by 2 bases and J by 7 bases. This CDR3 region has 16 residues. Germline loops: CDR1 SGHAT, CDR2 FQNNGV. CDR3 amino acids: CASSLTGTDENSPLHF. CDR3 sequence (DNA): TGTGCCAGCAGCTTAACCGGGACAGACGAAAATTCACCCCTCCACTTT.

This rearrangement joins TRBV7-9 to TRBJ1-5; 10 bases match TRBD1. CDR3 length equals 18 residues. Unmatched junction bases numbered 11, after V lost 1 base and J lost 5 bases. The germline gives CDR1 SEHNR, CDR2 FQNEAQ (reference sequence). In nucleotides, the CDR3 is TGTGCCAGCAGCTTAGAATTGGGACAGGGGTTCTCCTATCAGCCCCAGCATTTT. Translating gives CASSLELGQGFSYQPQHF.

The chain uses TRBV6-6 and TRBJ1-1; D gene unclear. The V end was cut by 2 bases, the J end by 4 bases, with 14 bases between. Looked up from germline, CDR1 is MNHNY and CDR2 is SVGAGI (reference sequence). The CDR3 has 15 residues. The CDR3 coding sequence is TGTGCCAGCAGTTACGGTTCCAAGGAGGCCACTGAAGCTTTCTTT. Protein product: CASSYGSKEATEAFF.

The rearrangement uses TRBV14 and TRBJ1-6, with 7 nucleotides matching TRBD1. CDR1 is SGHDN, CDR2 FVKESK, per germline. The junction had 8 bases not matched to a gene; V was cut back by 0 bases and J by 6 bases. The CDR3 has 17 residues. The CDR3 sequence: CASSQDFWRDSNSPLHF. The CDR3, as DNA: TGTGCCAGCAGCCAAGATTTTTGGAGGGACAGTAATTCACCCCTCCACTTT.

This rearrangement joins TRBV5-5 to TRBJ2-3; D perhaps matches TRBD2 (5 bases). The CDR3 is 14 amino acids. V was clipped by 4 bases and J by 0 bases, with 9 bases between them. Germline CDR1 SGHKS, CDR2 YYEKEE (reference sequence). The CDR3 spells CASSPRTSTDTQYF. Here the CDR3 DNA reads TGTGCCAGCAGCCCCCGGACTAGCACAGATACGCAGTATTTT.

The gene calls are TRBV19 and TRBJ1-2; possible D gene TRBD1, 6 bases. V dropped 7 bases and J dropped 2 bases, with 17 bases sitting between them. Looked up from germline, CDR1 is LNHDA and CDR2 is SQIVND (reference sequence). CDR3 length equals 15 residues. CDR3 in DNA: TGTGCCAGTACTCTGAACCGGGGGGCGAACTATGGCTACACCTTC. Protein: CASTLNRGANYGYTF.

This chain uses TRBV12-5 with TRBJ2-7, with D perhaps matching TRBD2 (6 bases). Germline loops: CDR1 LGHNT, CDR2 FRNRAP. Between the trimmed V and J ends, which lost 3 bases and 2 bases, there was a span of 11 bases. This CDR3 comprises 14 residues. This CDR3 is CASGLAGGAYEQYF. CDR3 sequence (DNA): TGTGCTAGTGGTTTAGCCGGGGGAGCCTACGAGCAGTACTTC.

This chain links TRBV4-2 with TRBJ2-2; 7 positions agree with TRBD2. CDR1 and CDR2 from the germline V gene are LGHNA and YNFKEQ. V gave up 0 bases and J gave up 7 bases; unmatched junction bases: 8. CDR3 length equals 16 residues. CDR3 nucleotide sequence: TGTGCCAGCAGCCAAGATCGGGCGGGGGATCTCGGGGAGCTGTTTTTT. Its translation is CASSQDRAGDLGELFF.

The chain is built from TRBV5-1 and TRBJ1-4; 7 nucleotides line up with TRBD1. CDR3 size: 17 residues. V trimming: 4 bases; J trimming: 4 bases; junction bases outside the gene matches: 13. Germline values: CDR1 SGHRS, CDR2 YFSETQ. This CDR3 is CASSLGQRGGYNEKLFF. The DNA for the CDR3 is TGCGCCAGCAGCCTGGGACAGAGAGGGGGATATAATGAAAAACTGTTTTTT.

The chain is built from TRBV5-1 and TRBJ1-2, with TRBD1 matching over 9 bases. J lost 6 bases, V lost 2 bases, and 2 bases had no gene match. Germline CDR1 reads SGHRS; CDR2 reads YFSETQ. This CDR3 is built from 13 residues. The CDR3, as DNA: TGCGCCAGCAGCTTCGGACAGGGGAATGGCTACACCTTC. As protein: CASSFGQGNGYTF. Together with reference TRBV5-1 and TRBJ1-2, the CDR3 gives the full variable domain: KAGVTQTPRYLIKTRGQQVTLSCSPISGHRSVSWYQQTPGQGLQFLFEYFSETQRNKGNFPGRFSGRQFSNSRSEMNVSTLELGDSALYLCASSFGQGNGYTFGSGTRLTVV.